This record covers a single T cell receptor (beta chain). TCRdb recomputed calls from the reads with MiXCR, one row per CDR3 protein. Of about 180,000 distinct CDR3 sequences in the sample, about 18% are singletons; the top ten hold 25%. This specimen belongs to a study of T cell repertoires in cytomegalovirus infection. Study-level background: Shared public TCR beta signatures pointed to both CMV infection and a matching HLA type.

The germline V gene encodes CDR1 MNHGY and CDR2 SAAAGT. V gave up 0 bases and J gave up 3 bases, with 15 bases separating them. The CDR3 runs to 17 residues. The chain has TRBV6-8 and TRBJ1-3; no clear D. The clonotype originates from a human donor in good health (CMV status not recorded). Some clones in this sample may be carry-over from other donors' samples. The specimen was CD8+ T cells from PBMCs. DNA of the CDR3: TGTGCCAGCAGTTACTCGATTGCCGGGTCCGTTGGAAACACCATATATTTT. Protein product: CASSYSIAGSVGNTIYF.